A selection of T cell receptor beta chains follows, all from one sample in a study of patients and donors after allogeneic stem cell transplantation. TCRdb independently ran MiXCR on the RT-PCR reads; one entry per CDR3 protein. The sample lists some 230,000 distinct CDR3 sequences, roughly 13% occurring once. The source material was blood, either unsorted or a sorted T cell fraction (not recorded which). Receptor source: a human donor who was either an allogeneic HSCT recipient or a stem cell or donor lymphocyte infusion donor (not recorded which). It is not recorded whose cells these are; they may come from a transplant donor. CDR3s leave out the opening cysteine and the closing phenylalanine or tryptophan. Size is omitted from some rows. Given values are once, few, many or a class for expanded clones.

NA,TRBV12-3/TRBV12-4,ASSLAQGGPAF
many,TRBV6-5,ASSYSGVREQF
NA,TRBV2,ASRRDRMGEQY
NA,TRBV3-1,ATRVAYGYT
NA,TRBV2,ASTTGTRSEQY
NA,TRBV30,AYQPRDRISGNTIY
NA,TRBV3-1,ASSPAHGVLNTEAF
NA,TRBV2,ASTLKETQY
NA,TRBV30,AWSVPTPDGSNQPQH
NA,TRBV7-2,ASSLGGQGGLTQY
many,TRBV20-1,SAREGTYSNQPQH
NA,TRBV5-1,ASSLDGPGSGGYT
many,TRBV20-1,SAPPPNSYNEQF
NA,TRBV9,ASSPISRTTEAF
few,TRBV7-2,ASSEGANTEAF
NA,TRBV27,ASSLSPSIRPTDTQY
few,TRBV18,ASSPPSGSGYNEQF
few,TRBV20-1,SARPGATTEAF
many,TRBV29-1,SAATGDTSLGGKLF
many,TRBV5-1,ASSLDPALNTGELF
NA,TRBV2,ASSTRQGSNQPQH
few,TRBV9,ASSVDRVLTGGYNEQF
few,TRBV6-5,ASKSNNNEQF
many,TRBV4-2,ASSQVWDIDEKLF
NA,TRBV24-1,ATSDLVGTVSANTEAF
NA,TRBV20-1,SASGGFKNEQF
few,TRBV11-2,ASSLDARTYGYT
NA,TRBV18,ASSSAGQKNEKLF
NA,TRBV5-6,ASSLLLGQGKVLNTEAF
NA,TRBV4-2,ASSQDPTGGRSPLH
NA,TRBV2,ASSAWRDSSEETQY
many,TRBV12-3/TRBV12-4,ASSSQTNLPGEQY
few,TRBV7-8,ASSLRGGLSNQPQH
many,TRBV15,ATSTGGAHNEQF
many,TRBV29-1,SVGTDTQY
NA,TRBV5-6,ASSLGGHNNQPQH
NA,TRBV27,ASGGTGFEQY
few,TRBV7-9,ASSLGRGGLTDTQY
many,TRBV5-6,ASSHLLTGLGSPLH
many,TRBV5-1,ASSPGDRMNTEAF
NA,TRBV6-1,ASSGRRGGLYNEQF
few,TRBV19,ASRQETSTDTQY
few,TRBV27,ASDTGGSSYEQY